The 5 T cell receptor beta chains reported below all come from one sample, sequenced in a study of blood T cell repertoires in COVID-19. Assay: immunoSEQ multiplex PCR; the TCRdb copy retains only in-frame clones and omits some. Among more than 85,000 clones, about nine tenths were seen once, and the ten largest hold 4% to 5.5%. Sequencing used peripheral blood. These receptors all stem from a woman in her 50s with COVID-19, enrolled during active disease.

The genes are TRBV29-1 and TRBJ2-5; 8 nucleotides match TRBD1. This CDR3 has 14 amino acids. The germline CDR1 and CDR2 sequences are SQVTM and ANQGSEA. The junction had 11 bases not matched to a gene; V was cut back by 6 bases and J by 5 bases. CDR3 nucleotides: TGCAGCGTAGCTTCAGGGGGCTGGGGGGAGACCCAGTACTTC. Its translation is CSVASGGWGETQYF.

The chain combines TRBV19 with TRBJ2-1; D call uncertain. Deletions cut 5 bases from V and 9 bases from J, with 17 bases between. From germline, CDR1 is LNHDA and CDR2 SQIVND (reference sequence). The CDR3 has 14 amino acids. CDR3 residues: CASSVLSGDSEQFF. The CDR3 DNA is TGTGCCAGTAGTGTGTTGTCGGGTGATAGTGAGCAGTTCTTC.

The rearrangement joins TRBV15 to TRBJ2-3; D gene uncertain. Trimming removed 4 bases from V and 2 bases from J, with 13 bases in between. CDR1 LNHNV and CDR2 YYDKDF come from the germline V gene (reference sequence). The CDR3 is made up of 15 amino acids. In nucleotides, the CDR3 is TGTGCCACCAGCATATCGAGAACTATCACAGATACGCAGTATTTT. Translating it yields CATSISRTITDTQYF.

DNA for the CDR3: TGTGCCAGCAGCCAAAACCCCAGTCGGGCCGGGGAGCTGTTTTTT. This codes for CASSQNPSRAGELFF. V gene TRBV7-2 combines with J gene TRBJ2-2, with D uncertain. Germline V gene data show CDR1 as SGHTA and CDR2 as FQGNSA. Deletions cut 5 bases from V and 6 bases from J, with 16 bases between. This CDR3 contains 15 residues.

The rearrangement links TRBV15 to TRBJ2-7, with 10 nucleotides matching TRBD2. Germline trimming cut 0 bases from V and 2 bases from J; bases unmatched to any gene: 4. Germline CDR1 reads LNHNV; CDR2 reads YYDKDF (reference sequence). This CDR3 spans 16 amino acids. The CDR3 DNA reads TGTGCCACCAGCAGAGATCAGCGGGGGGGTGCCTACGAGCAGTACTTC. This codes for CATSRDQRGGAYEQYF.